Shown below are 3 T cell receptor beta chains from a single sample sequenced in a study of blood T cells in healthy people across ages. Sample-barcoded 5' priming and a J-beta primer mix drove a second PCR of roughly 7 to 11 cycles. TCRdb ran MiXCR on the 5' RACE reads and lists one entry per CDR3 protein. Altogether approximately 960,000 distinct CDR3 sequences are present, 25% to 35% being singletons, with the ten largest covering roughly a tenth. The same sample was also studied in work on T cells of mothers and their children.

Sequencing was carried out using blood. These receptors were obtained from a woman between 40 and 50 years old in good health.

This clonotype turned up a few times. V and J are TRBV7-9 and TRBJ1-1; D ambiguous. This CDR3 is built from 14 residues. V was pared by 5 bases and J by 1 base, with 11 bases between. CDR1 SEHNR and CDR2 FQNEAQ come from the germline V gene (reference sequence). The CDR3, as DNA: TGTGCCAGCAGCCCGAAACCCCAGAACACTGAAGCTTTCTTT. Its protein is CASSPKPQNTEAFF.

This sequence joins TRBV4-1 and TRBJ1-4; TRBD1 might be the D (5 bases). Looked up from germline, CDR1 is MGHRA and CDR2 is YSYEKL. The ends were cut back, 2 bases at V and 3 bases at J, with 19 bases in the middle. The CDR3 has 18 residues. CDR3 sequence reads: CASSQWGTQSGANEKLFF. As DNA, the CDR3 is TGCGCCAGCAGCCAATGGGGGACCCAAAGTGGGGCTAATGAAAAACTGTTTTTT.

This clonotype turned up a few times. The V call is TRBV5-4, the J call TRBJ1-2; 7 nucleotides align to TRBD1. From germline, CDR1 is SGHNT and CDR2 YYREEE (reference sequence). V was clipped by 2 bases and J by 2 bases; unmatched bases: 6. The CDR3 has 15 amino acids. The CDR3 is CASSLMTGLNYGYTF. CDR3 in DNA: TGTGCCAGCAGCTTAATGACAGGGTTGAACTATGGCTACACCTTC.